The 6 T cell receptor beta chains given below trace back to one sample, sequenced in a study of T cells in Graves' hyperthyroidism and ophthalmopathy. Amplified regions were TCR beta CDR3 sequences from RNA transcripts. The HTBI primer set served for first-round RT-PCR of the TCR CDR3. In TCRdb, the multiplex PCR reads were re-called with MiXCR into one record per CDR3 protein. The data show a few hundred thousand distinct CDR3 sequences, about a fifth seen once. Sequencing input: blood. All receptors derive from a man younger than 35 with Graves' hyperthyroidism.

This clonotype appeared many times. The rearrangement links TRBV27 to TRBJ2-7; no firm D call. V lost 3 bases and J 6 bases, leaving 9 bases between the germline ends. This CDR3 region has 12 residues. CDR1 and CDR2 (germline): MNHEY, SMNVEV (reference sequence). For the CDR3, the DNA is TGTGCCAGCAGTTTTCCCAATGGCGAGCAGTACTTC. Amino acid sequence: CASSFPNGEQYF.

This clonotype was counted many times. The chain employs TRBV28 and TRBJ1-2, with TRBD1 identical over 9 bases. The germline V gene has CDR1 MDHEN and CDR2 SYDVKM. Trimming at V came to 6 bases and at J to 6 bases, leaving 11 bases not matched to a gene. The CDR3 is 15 amino acids. The CDR3: CASRTDRGRDHGYTF. CDR3 sequence (DNA): TGTGCCAGCAGAACGGACAGGGGTCGGGACCATGGCTACACCTTC.

This clonotype was seen at least ten times. The chain employs TRBV6-2 or TRBV6-3 and TRBJ1-5; the match to TRBD1 covers 10 bases. Germline V gene lookup returns CDR1 MNHEY and CDR2 SVGEGT. The CDR3 contains 15 residues. The V gene end was trimmed by 9 bases and the J gene end by 2 bases; junction bases not matched to a gene: 7. In nucleotides, the CDR3 is TGTGCCAGAAGAGACAGGGGGCAAGGCAATCAGCCCCAGCATTTT. Its protein is CARRDRGQGNQPQHF.

This clonotype was recorded a few times. The V call is TRBV6-1, the J call TRBJ1-1; the D gene is possibly TRBD1 (5 bases). Germline V gene lookup returns CDR1 MNHNS and CDR2 SASEGT. The length of the CDR3 is 16 residues. V was shortened by 2 bases and J by 4 bases, with 17 bases between the two germline ends. The CDR3 sequence is CASSESVGGKGTEAFF. The CDR3 DNA is TGTGCCAGCAGTGAAAGCGTGGGGGGGAAGGGCACTGAAGCTTTCTTT.

At least ten counts were recorded for this clonotype. V is TRBV6-2 or TRBV6-3 and J is TRBJ2-7; D might be TRBD1 or TRBD2, each matching 5 bases. The germline V gene has CDR1 MNHEY and CDR2 SVGEGT. Deletions cut 1 base from V and 7 bases from J, with 17 bases between. The CDR3 extends over 15 amino acids. The CDR3 DNA follows: TGTGCCAGCAGTTACTGGGGGACGACTGCTGGGGAGCAGTACTTC. This encodes CASSYWGTTAGEQYF.

This chain links TRBV24-1 with TRBJ1-1, with TRBD1 matching 7 bases. CDR1 is KGHDR, CDR2 SFDVKD, per germline. The CDR3 has 16 amino acids. The trim removed 4 bases at V and 0 bases at J, leaving 7 bases unmatched. The CDR3 protein is CATSEDRALMNTEAFF. The CDR3 bases are TGTGCCACCAGTGAAGACAGGGCCCTTATGAACACTGAAGCTTTCTTT.